The next 2 T cell receptor beta chains were all read from a single sample in a study of regulatory T cells in long-lasting Graves disease. Building of the TCR beta libraries involved iRepertoire HTBI primers and Arm-PCR of CDR3 regions. TCRdb re-analysed the multiplex PCR reads in MiXCR, keeping a single row per CDR3 protein. The repertoire holds hundreds of thousands of distinct CDR3 sequences, with about 22% as singletons. The time point: persistent/refractory GD, antithyroid drugs over 5 years with positive TRAb. RNA extracted from PBMCs served as the sequencing template. The sample consisted of peripheral blood mononuclear cells (PBMCs), taken when the disease was refractory, from a patient treated with antithyroid drugs. These TCRs come from a female donor with Graves disease.

The V gene is TRBV5-1, the J gene TRBJ2-7; 9 bases map to TRBD2. This CDR3 is built from 14 residues. The J segment lost 6 bases and the V segment lost 0 bases, leaving 4 bases of the junction unmatched. CDR1 and CDR2 (germline): SGHRS, YFSETQ. CDR3 coding DNA: TGCGCCAGCAGCTTGGCTAGCGGGGAAGGCGAGCAGTACTTC. This gives the protein CASSLASGEGEQYF.

Comment on this clonotype: This may come from a read error, since a much larger clone is one base off. This chain uses TRBV5-6 with TRBJ1-2; no reliable D call. The V and J ends lost 0 bases and 4 bases respectively, with 10 bases between them. The CDR3 is 14 residues long. Germline V gene sequence: CDR1 SGHDT, CDR2 YYEEEE. The CDR3 DNA reads TGTGCCAGCAGCTTGGGGACCTCGGGCTATGGCTACACCTTC. This translates into CASSLGTSGYGYTF.